Listed here is a single TCR beta chain. This clone was seen a few times. Its antigen is still unknown. Base qualities are not at hand, and no much larger clone is one base apart. The data derive from a study of blood T cell repertoires in COVID-19 (TCRdb year 2020). At the level of the whole study: The collaborator samples originated in the United States, Italy and Spain and spanned the acute and convalescent phases of COVID-19. The material from the prospective study consisted of cDNA or gDNA derived from T cells, B-cell-depleted T cells, or PBMCs. The dataset comprised deeply sampled blood TCRbeta repertoires from subjects exposed to, actively infected with, or recovered from COVID-19. The repertoires were released in a freely available public database intended as a resource for research on the immune response to SARS-CoV-2. Samples came from the ongoing ImmuneRACE study (first 160 participants) plus 1,254 subjects from 6 global collaborators. The sample metadata nearly always contained a de-identified subject ID, COVID-19 status, age in years and sex. Where HLA class I and class II types were available, the types were taken from metadata supplied by the sample provider, not from assay-based typing. What the study reported, not specific to this receptor: The quantity of clinical and demographic metadata differed by source and by participant and was supplied without curation.

One collaborating source in Seattle enrolled patients during active infection and followed them longitudinally through the course of disease. Collaborating institutions collected whole blood in K2EDTA tubes following their own protocols. Collaborator samples were shipped for TCRbeta analysis as frozen whole blood, isolated PBMCs, or DNA extracted from either sample type. Between the V and J ends, shortened by 6 bases and 6 bases respectively, the junction contains 11 bases. Counted from cysteine to phenylalanine, this CDR3 has 13 amino acids. Solely the CDR3 DNA is kept, with 39 bases framed from the first base. Reading the germline V gene gives CDR1 MNHEY and CDR2 SVGAGI. The immunoSEQ Assay, a bias-controlled multiplex PCR, was used to amplify TCRbeta CDR3 regions from genomic DNA. On the study's bioinformatics: Within the assay, amplification of reference gene primers was used to estimate how many nucleated cells each sample contained. Sequence reads were collapsed and filtered to measure the absolute abundance of every unique TCRbeta CDR3 rearrangement. For each sample, productive Simpson clonality was calculated as the square root of Simpson's diversity index over productive rearrangements. TCRdb stores this immuneACCESS table with in-frame sequences only. Part of the clones is absent; in the studies checked, under half of the shortfall reflects unresolved V genes, and no reason is known for the rest. The V and J calls and clone size are taken from that table; D and trimming were inferred from the DNA. This sample gives approximately 110,000 clones in total; roughly four fifths of them show up just once. The leading ten clones occupy 6% of the sample.

Recombination joined TRBV6-5 with TRBJ1-4, with no D gene named confidently. Input material: peripheral blood. This TCR was sampled from a man at least 80 years old with COVID-19, enrolled during active disease. The DNA reads TGTGCCAGCAGACGGCAGCGGTATGAAAAACTGTTTTTT. This is translated as CASRRQRYEKLFF.